These 31 T cell receptor beta chains originate from one sample sequenced in a study of blood T cell repertoires in COVID-19 (TCRdb year 2020). Library construction relied on the immunoSEQ multiplex PCR assay. In TCRdb, the immuneACCESS table is reduced to in-frame sequences with V and J assigned. These tables do not hold every clone; where another copy was compared, an unresolved V gene accounts for under half, and the others remain unexplained. This sample holds around 220,000 clones; 80% to 85% were observed only once. Approximately 5% of the sample comes from the top ten. Sequencing was performed on peripheral blood. The receptors here all came from a human donor in a cohort sampled during active COVID-19.

This clone was counted ten times or more. The chain has TRBV6-5 and TRBJ1-5; TRBD1 aligns across 9 bases. The V gene end was trimmed by 6 bases and the J gene end by 7 bases; junction bases not matched to a gene: 7. Looked up from germline, CDR1 is MNHEY and CDR2 is SVGAGI. There are 14 residues in the CDR3. CDR3 bases: TGTGCCAGCAGACCCACAGGGACAGGGCAGCCCCAGCATTTT. It is translated as CASRPTGTGQPQHF.

The genes are TRBV7-2 and TRBJ1-6; 9 positions agree with TRBD1. This CDR3 is 15 amino acids long. In germline, CDR1 is SGHTA, CDR2 FQGNSA. With V trimmed by 4 bases and J by 8 bases, 6 bases remained unmatched. Written as DNA, the CDR3 is TGTGCCAGCAGCTCCCGGGACAGGGTTGATTCACCCCTCCACTTT. It yields the protein CASSSRDRVDSPLHF.

The chain joins TRBV6-4 to TRBJ2-7; 11 bases fit TRBD1. The germline gives CDR1 MRHNA, CDR2 SNTAGT. Trimming took 8 bases from V and 5 from J; bases not matched to a gene: 8. This CDR3 has 14 residues. The CDR3 coding sequence is TGTGCCAGCCGCCGCGGACAGGGGGCTGACGAGCAGTACTTC. Translated, it gives CASRRGQGADEQYF.

The V call is TRBV7-9, the J call TRBJ2-7, with D perhaps matching TRBD2 (7 bases). V dropped 5 bases and J dropped 0 bases, with 14 bases sitting between them. Germline V gene sequence: CDR1 SEHNR, CDR2 FQNEAQ (reference sequence). The CDR3 is 15 amino acids. DNA of the CDR3: TGTGCCAGCAGCCGGGGAAGGGGGGGCTCCTACGAGCAGTACTTC. Residues: CASSRGRGGSYEQYF.

This clone was counted only a few times. The V call is TRBV7-9, the J call TRBJ1-5; D call uncertain. Trimming removed 1 base at V and 0 bases at J, with 16 bases between. CDR1 is SEHNR and CDR2 is FQNEAQ in the germline V gene (reference sequence). This CDR3 has 18 residues. CDR3 DNA: TGTGCCAGCAGCTTAGGGGGTAGCGGAGGCTATAGCAATCAGCCCCAGCATTTT. It codes for CASSLGGSGGYSNQPQHF.

The chain links TRBV6-2 or TRBV6-3 to TRBJ2-1, with 7 bases identical to TRBD2. The CDR3 runs 15 residues. Unmatched junction bases numbered 9, after V lost 5 bases and J lost 5 bases. Per germline, CDR1 MNHEY and CDR2 SVGEGT. DNA for the CDR3: TGTGCCAGCAGTACCGGGCCTAGCGGAAACAATGAGCAGTTCTTC. This encodes CASSTGPSGNNEQFF.

The V call is TRBV4-3, the J call TRBJ1-2; a weak D match, TRBD1 (5 bases). The V end was cut by 0 bases, the J end by 1 base, with 9 bases between. Germline lookup yields CDR1 LGHNA and CDR2 YSLEER. The CDR3 has 15 amino acids. This CDR3 is CASSQDRAINYGYTF. The CDR3 DNA reads TGCGCCAGCAGCCAAGACAGGGCCATTAACTATGGCTACACCTTC.

This clone turned up a few times. The J gene is TRBJ2-7, the V gene TRBV18; D gene ambiguous. The CDR3 has 12 amino acids. V shed 4 bases and J shed 2 bases, with 6 bases lying between them. CDR1 KGHSH and CDR2 LQKENI come from the germline V gene. CDR3 sequence: CASSLPTYEQYF. The DNA for the CDR3 is TGTGCCAGCTCACTCCCCACCTACGAGCAGTACTTC.

CDR3 protein: CASSLQDQPQHF. For the CDR3, the DNA is TGTGCCAGCAGCTTACAGGATCAGCCCCAGCATTTT. The chain links TRBV5-6 to TRBJ1-5, with a weak D call TRBD1 (5 bases). V lost 2 bases and J lost 5, with 5 bases in between. The CDR3 loop spans 12 amino acids. Germline CDR1 reads SGHDT; CDR2 reads YYEEEE. The whole variable domain, remainder taken from reference TRBV5-6 and TRBJ1-5, is DAGVTQSPTHLIKTRGQQVTLRCSPKSGHDTVSWYQQALGQGPQFIFQYYEEEERQRGNFPDRFSGHQFPNYSSELNVNALLLGDSALYLCASSLQDQPQHFGDGTRLSIL.

This chain uses TRBV10-3 with TRBJ2-7; 8 bases map to TRBD1. This CDR3 is 15 amino acids long. Germline V gene sequence: CDR1 ENHRY, CDR2 SYGVKD. The V and J ends lost 5 bases and 3 bases, in that order; junction bases with no gene match: 9. CDR3 amino acids: CAISPGQEDLYEQYF. As DNA, the CDR3 is TGTGCCATCAGTCCGGGACAGGAGGACCTCTACGAGCAGTACTTC.

In the case of this clone: One end of the junction does not line up with germline, which may come from a read error. V usage is TRBV5-1 and J usage is TRBJ2-2, with D possibly matching TRBD2 (5 bases). The CDR3 extends over 13 amino acids. Germline-derived CDR1 and CDR2 are SGHRS and YFSETQ. CDR3 nucleotides: TGCGCCAGCAAGGTTTTCGGTTTACGGGGAGCTGTTTTT. Amino acid sequence: CASKVFGLRGAVF.

The CDR3, as DNA: TGTGCCAGCAGCGCGACTAGCGGCAATGAGCAGTTCTTC. This translates into CASSATSGNEQFF. This chain uses TRBV9 with TRBJ2-1; 9 bases are shared with TRBD2. Germline assignment: CDR1 SGDLS and CDR2 YYNGEE. The V and J ends lost 3 bases and 6 bases, in that order; junction bases with no gene match: 1. The CDR3 spans 13 residues.

V and J are TRBV23-1 and TRBJ1-1, with D hard to call. Being an ORF, TRBV23-1 has a function that is uncertain. The CDR3 consists of 15 residues. V lost 3 bases, J lost 0 bases, and 11 bases lay in between. CDR3 in amino acids: CASSHRVGVNTEAFF. In DNA, the CDR3 is TGCGCCAGCAGTCACCGCGTAGGAGTGAACACTGAAGCTTTCTTT.

The chain joins TRBV6-5 to TRBJ2-4; 8 nucleotides agree with TRBD1. Germline assignment: CDR1 MNHEY and CDR2 SVGAGI. The CDR3 totals 13 residues. V lost 8 bases, J lost 7 bases, and 7 bases stayed unmatched. The CDR3, as DNA: TGTGCCAGCCGAGACAGGGGACACAACATTCAGTACTTC. This encodes CASRDRGHNIQYF.

The chain is built from TRBV9 and TRBJ1-1; possibly TRBD1 for D (6 bases). Per germline, CDR1 SGDLS and CDR2 YYNGEE. This CDR3 is 14 amino acids long. Trimming pared 3 bases from V and 4 bases from J, leaving 13 bases between. The CDR3: CASSAPGAGTEAFF. CDR3 in DNA: TGTGCCAGCAGCGCACCAGGGGCGGGCACTGAAGCTTTCTTT.

This clone was picked up one time. The gene calls are TRBV6-5 and TRBJ1-2; TRBD1 matches 7 bases. The CDR3 runs to 15 residues. The germline CDR1 and CDR2 sequences are MNHEY and SVGAGI. With 6 bases clipped from V and 5 bases from J, the junction kept 12 bases outside the gene matches. In DNA form, the CDR3 reads TGTGCCAGCAGGCTGGGACAGACGGCGGGGTATGGCTACACCTTC. This gives the protein CASRLGQTAGYGYTF.

The chain has TRBV28 and TRBJ1-2; D call uncertain. Germline CDR1 and CDR2: MDHEN and SYDVKM. The CDR3 contains 14 residues. V lost 2 bases, J lost 4 bases, and 11 bases lay in between. The CDR3 loop reads CASSLGREVYGYTF. Here the CDR3 DNA reads TGTGCCAGCAGTTTAGGCCGGGAGGTCTATGGCTACACCTTC.

This clone was counted many times. The V gene is TRBV7-9, the J gene TRBJ1-3, with D tentatively TRBD1 (6 bases). V lost 2 bases to trimming and J lost 2 bases, with 10 bases between them. CDR1 SEHNR and CDR2 FQNEAQ come from the germline V gene (reference sequence). This CDR3 has 15 amino acids. CDR3 in DNA: TGTGCCAGCAGCTTATATGAGGGGGCTGGAAACACCATATATTTT. Amino acid sequence: CASSLYEGAGNTIYF.

This chain uses TRBV5-6 with TRBJ1-6, with D perhaps matching TRBD1 (5 bases). The V and J ends lost 0 bases and 9 bases respectively, with 10 bases between them. CDR3 length: 14 residues. The germline CDR1 and CDR2 sequences are SGHDT and YYEEEE. For the CDR3, the DNA is TGTGCCAGCAGCTTGGAGGGGATGGGTTCACCCCTCCACTTT. Its translation: CASSLEGMGSPLHF.

This clone is a singleton in its sample. This rearrangement joins TRBV18 to TRBJ1-1, with D possibly TRBD1 on 5 matching bases. The V gene's germline CDR1 is KGHSH and CDR2 LQKENI. Trimming removed 3 bases from V and 0 bases from J, with 14 bases in between. The CDR3 loop spans 16 amino acids. CDR3 nucleotides: TGTGCCAGCTCACCGGAGGGGTCCAAGATGAACACTGAAGCTTTCTTT. It is translated as CASSPEGSKMNTEAFF.

V is TRBV4-1 and J is TRBJ2-1; 12 bases are a match to TRBD2. The CDR3 runs to 15 residues. Trimming at V came to 4 bases and at J to 9 bases, leaving 7 bases not matched to a gene. The germline V gene encodes CDR1 MGHRA and CDR2 YSYEKL. The DNA for the CDR3 is TGCGCCAGCAGCCCTTCTAGCGGGAGGGCCGGTGAGCAGTTCTTC. It encodes CASSPSSGRAGEQFF.

V is TRBV7-8 and J is TRBJ1-1; D gene uncertain. This CDR3 is built from 13 residues. The V end lost 1 base, the J end lost 3 bases, and 6 bases lay between the germline ends. From germline, CDR1 is SGHVS and CDR2 FQNEAQ. The CDR3 bases are TGTGCCAGCAGCTTAGTGCCGGACACTGAAGCTTTCTTT. Amino acids: CASSLVPDTEAFF.

The V gene is TRBV18, the J gene TRBJ2-1; tentative D call: TRBD2 (6 bases). The germline V gene has CDR1 KGHSH and CDR2 LQKENI. The CDR3 extends over 14 amino acids. V dropped 3 bases and J dropped 4 bases, with 10 bases sitting between them. CDR3: CASSPRDGYNEQFF. As DNA, the CDR3 is TGTGCCAGCTCACCGCGGGACGGTTACAATGAGCAGTTCTTC.

The chain is built from TRBV7-2 and TRBJ1-2; 7 bases are shared with TRBD1. The germline V gene encodes CDR1 SGHTA and CDR2 FQGNSA. The CDR3 sequence is 12 residues long. The junction had 5 bases not matched to a gene; V was cut back by 5 bases and J by 8 bases. The CDR3 DNA reads as TGTGCCAGCAGCGAACAGGGGATCGGCTACACCTTC. Its translation: CASSEQGIGYTF. Complete variable domain (other parts from reference TRBV7-2 and TRBJ1-2): GAGVSQSPSNKVTEKGKDVELRCDPISGHTALYWYRQSLGQGLEFLIYFQGNSAPDKSGLPSDRFSAERTGGSVSTLTIQRTQQEDSAVYLCASSEQGIGYTFGSGTRLTVV.

The chain combines TRBV24-1 with TRBJ2-6; possibly TRBD2 for D (6 bases). In germline, CDR1 is KGHDR, CDR2 SFDVKD. The CDR3 is 15 residues long. The V end was cut by 5 bases, the J end by 1 base, with 8 bases between. CDR3 loop: CATSGAGSGANVLTF. CDR3 coding DNA: TGTGCCACCAGTGGTGCGGGGTCTGGGGCCAACGTCCTGACTTTC.

This chain connects TRBV7-9 to TRBJ2-3; D perhaps matches TRBD2 (6 bases). The CDR3 spans 15 residues. Germline lookup yields CDR1 SEHNR and CDR2 FQNEAQ (reference sequence). The V end was cut by 5 bases, the J end by 5 bases, with 17 bases between. The CDR3 sequence is CASSPVLTAGDTQYF. The CDR3 DNA follows: TGTGCCAGCAGCCCCGTTCTGACAGCGGGAGATACGCAGTATTTT.

The rearrangement joins TRBV28 to TRBJ1-1; TRBD1 might be the D (6 bases). CDR1 is MDHEN, CDR2 SYDVKM, per germline. Deletions cut 7 bases from V and 6 bases from J, with 21 bases between. The CDR3 length is 15 residues. This chain's CDR3 is CASKFRGRVGAEAFF. The CDR3 DNA sequence: TGTGCCAGCAAATTCAGGGGCAGGGTAGGCGCTGAAGCTTTCTTT. Full variable domain (missing parts from reference TRBV28 and TRBJ1-1): DVKVTQSSRYLVKRTGEKVFLECVQDMDHENMFWYRQDPGLGLRLIYFSYDVKMKEKGDIPEGYSVSREKKERFSLILESASTNQTSMYLCASKFRGRVGAEAFFGQGTRLTVV.

This clone was picked up a small number of times. The CDR3 bases are TGTGCCAGCAGCAAACTTCGCAATGAGCAGTTCTTC. It is translated as CASSKLRNEQFF. V and J are TRBV21-1 and TRBJ2-1; the table's TRBD2 call for D was not verified on the DNA. TRBV21-1 is assigned pseudogene status. This CDR3 has 12 amino acids.

V gene TRBV5-1 combines with J gene TRBJ2-5; 12 bases line up with TRBD2. Germline values: CDR1 SGHRS, CDR2 YFSETQ. CDR3 size: 16 residues. The V gene end was trimmed by 4 bases and the J gene end by 5 bases; junction bases not matched to a gene: 9. CDR3 nucleotide sequence: TGCGCCAGCAGCGACTTTCTAGCGGGAGGGTGGGAGACCCAGTACTTC. It translates to CASSDFLAGGWETQYF.

The rearrangement links TRBV6-5 to TRBJ1-6, with a possible D match to TRBD1 (6 bases). The CDR3 runs to 15 residues. Germline CDR1 is MNHEY and CDR2 is SVGAGI. Trimming took off 9 bases at V and 10 bases at J, with 22 bases between the two ends. The CDR3 loop is CASSETGFSGSPLHF. As DNA, the CDR3 is TGTGCCAGTTCCGAAACAGGGTTCTCCGGATCACCCCTCCACTTT.

As DNA, the CDR3 is TGTGCCAGCGGACGGGCCCCGGGACAGGGGGCCGGGGAGCTGTTTTTT. It translates to CASGRAPGQGAGELFF. J is TRBJ2-2 and V is TRBV6-4; 11 bases map to TRBD1. CDR1 and CDR2 (germline): MRHNA, SNTAGT. The V segment lost 8 bases and the J segment 6 bases; nucleotides outside the gene matches: 11. The CDR3 extends over 16 amino acids.